This TCR beta chain derives from a study of T-cell reconstitution after alpha-beta-depleted transplantation in children. Trimming took 4 bases from V and 4 from J, leaving 7 bases between them. CDR3 size: 13 residues. The germline V gene has CDR1 MNHNY and CDR2 SVGAGI (reference sequence). In this sample, this clonotype turned up many times. As it was prepared, the TCRbeta library received unique molecular identifiers. MiXCR, applied by TCRdb to the PCR reads, yields one record per CDR3 protein. The sample gives 240,000 or so distinct CDR3 sequences, more than 10% of which show up once; about 2.6% is in the top ten.

The rearrangement uses TRBV6-6 and TRBJ1-4; D gene unclear. This sequence originates from a human donor who donated a stem cell graft to a child with acute lymphoblastic leukemia. The sequenced sample was PBMCs from the stem cell graft donor, obtained from the stem cell graft. The CDR3 loop is CASSFQFNEKLFF. CDR3 sequence (DNA): TGTGCCAGCAGTTTCCAATTTAATGAAAAACTGTTTTTT.